Listed below are T cell receptor beta chains from one sample, sequenced in a study of T-cell reconstitution after alpha-beta-depleted transplantation in children. MiXCR was run by TCRdb on the PCR reads, yielding one entry per CDR3 protein. The sample includes 600,000 to 700,000 distinct CDR3 sequences, roughly 13% seen only once; the top ten take about 0.77%. This specimen consisted of PBMCs, obtained before TCRalphabeta/CD19-depleted stem cell transplant. Receptor source: a girl aged 2 to 9 with congenital amegakaryocytic thrombocytopenia, due to receive a stem cell transplant. Each CDR3 is given with its conserved first and last residue. Each record gives: clone size, J gene, V gene, D gene, CDR3 DNA, CDR3 protein. D genes are given only for firm matches. Some rows mark clone size as missing; the rest say once, few, many or name a class of expanded clone.

>many|TRBJ2-1|TRBV29-1|NA
TGCAGCGTTGTCCGAGCAGACCACAATGAGCAGTTCTTC
CSVVRADHNEQFF
>NA|TRBJ2-7|TRBV7-2|NA
TGTGCCAGCAGCTCACAAGCGGAAGACCCCTACGAGCAGTACTTC
CASSSQAEDPYEQYF
>NA|TRBJ2-7|TRBV9|TRBD2
TGTGCCAGCAGCGTTAGCGGGAGGGCTTATGACGAGCAGTCCTTC
CASSVSGRAYDEQSF
>few|TRBJ2-1|TRBV20-1|TRBD2
TGCAGTGCTAGAGCCGCCGGACTAGCGGGATTTTTCAACAATGAGCAGTTCTTC
CSARAAGLAGFFNNEQFF
>many|TRBJ2-6|TRBV10-3|NA
TGTGCCATCAGAGAGCACTCTGGGGCCAACGTCCTGACTTTC
CAIREHSGANVLTF
>few|TRBJ2-1|TRBV19|TRBD2
TGTGCCAGTGTGGGACTAGCGGGAATTTACAATGAGCAGTTCTTC
CASVGLAGIYNEQFF
>many|TRBJ2-1|TRBV5-1|NA
TGCGCCAGCAGCGAGGTAGGCCCTCGAGAGCGTCAGTTCTTC
CASSEVGPRERQFF
>few|TRBJ2-1|TRBV12-5|NA
TGTGCTAGTGGTTTGACGACTATGACCAATGAGCAGTTCTTC
CASGLTTMTNEQFF
>many|TRBJ2-2|TRBV20-1|NA
TGCAGTGTCAAGACGGAGAACACCGGGGAGCTGTTTTTT
CSVKTENTGELFF
>once|TRBJ1-4|TRBV20-1|NA
TGCAGTGCCCCCCGAGGGGAAGGGAGCGCGGTCCACCACCCAACTAATGAAAAACTGTTTTTT
CSAPRGEGSAVHHPTNEKLFF
>NA|TRBJ2-7|TRBV12-3/TRBV12-4|TRBD2
TGTGCCAGCAGTTTACAAGGGCTAGCGGGAGCTATACTTTTGGGAGAGCAGTACTTC
CASSLQGLAGAILLGEQYF
>NA|TRBJ2-3|TRBV5-1|NA
TGCGCCAGCAGCTTGGTCCGGGTTGAAGTGGGAGATACGCAGTATTTT
CASSLVRVEVGDTQYF
>many|TRBJ2-5|TRBV24-1|NA
TGTGCCACCAGTGATGCCCAACCGACAGGTCAAGAGACCCAGTACTTC
CATSDAQPTGQETQYF
>few|TRBJ2-1|TRBV7-7|NA
TGTGCCAGCAGCTTATCCCGAGGAAGCGGGACAGATGAGCAGTTCTTC
CASSLSRGSGTDEQFF
>many|TRBJ2-1|TRBV20-1|TRBD2
TGCAGCGGACAACTAGCGGACCACAATGAGCAGTTCTTC
CSGQLADHNEQFF
>many|TRBJ2-1|TRBV5-1|TRBD2
TGCGCCAGCAGCCCTGAACTAGCGGAGGAGCAGTTCTTC
CASSPELAEEQFF
>many|TRBJ2-1|TRBV20-1|TRBD2
TGCAGTGCCTCCTTTCCTAGCGGGAGGGCCGAGAGCTCCTACAATGAGCAGTTCTTC
CSASFPSGRAESSYNEQFF
>many|TRBJ2-4|TRBV20-1|TRBD2
TGCAGTGCCACTCATAGCGGGAGGCTAGCCAAAAACATTCAGTACTTC
CSATHSGRLAKNIQYF
>many|TRBJ2-3|TRBV11-2|NA
TGTGCCAGCAGTTCCCCGTCGTGGAGCACAGATACGCAGTATTTT
CASSSPSWSTDTQYF
>many|TRBJ2-4|TRBV6-5|NA
TGTGCCAGCAGACGTGGGAACGGCATTCAGTACTTC
CASRRGNGIQYF
>few|TRBJ2-2|TRBV7-3|NA
TGTGCCAGCAGCCCTACCGGAGTGGGCGGGGAGCTGTTTTTT
CASSPTGVGGELFF
>many|TRBJ1-1|TRBV7-9|NA
TGTGCCAGCAGCTTAATGCCAGACCTTGGTGGAGCTTTCTTT
CASSLMPDLGGAFF
>many|TRBJ2-7|TRBV2|NA
TGTGCCAGCAGTGCGGTCAGCGAGCAGTACTTC
CASSAVSEQYF
>many|TRBJ2-2|TRBV10-3|NA
TGTGCCATCAGTGATTCATACACAGCGAACACCGGGGAGCTGTTTTTT
CAISDSYTANTGELFF
>NA|TRBJ2-7|TRBV28|TRBD2
TGTGCCAGCAGTTTAATTGGACTAGCGGCCGATTACGAGCAGTACTTC
CASSLIGLAADYEQYF
>many|TRBJ1-6|TRBV6-1|NA
TGTGCCAGCAGTGAACTCCAAAATTCACCCCTCCACTTT
CASSELQNSPLHF
>many|TRBJ2-3|TRBV28|TRBD2
TGTGCCAGCACGGGACTAGCACCAGATACGCAGTATTTT
CASTGLAPDTQYF
>NA|TRBJ2-1|TRBV5-1|TRBD2
TGCGCCAGCAGCGTCCCTCAAGCGGGAGTCAATGACCAGTTCTTC
CASSVPQAGVNDQFF
>few|TRBJ2-3|TRBV6-1|NA
TGTGCCTGCACCGGTGTGAGCACAGATACGCAGTATTTT
CACTGVSTDTQYF
>few|TRBJ2-2|TRBV10-3|NA
TGTGCCATCAGTGAGTCAGGTGAAGGGACCGGGGAGCTGTTTTTT
CAISESGEGTGELFF
>many|TRBJ2-3|TRBV20-1|TRBD2
TGCAGTGCTGGGCAGCGGGAGGTGGGCACAGATACGCAGTATTTT
CSAGQREVGTDTQYF
>many|TRBJ2-5|TRBV29-1|TRBD1
TGCAGCGTTGAATGGACAGGGGTAGAGACCCAGTACTTC
CSVEWTGVETQYF
>many|TRBJ1-4|TRBV6-5|NA
TGTGCCAGCAGTCTAGGGGGGGGTAAGCTGTTTTTT
CASSLGGGKLFF
>few|TRBJ1-2|TRBV12-3/TRBV12-4|NA
TGTGCCAGCAGTCACTCGATGGAAGGTGGCTACACCTTC
CASSHSMEGGYTF
>NA|TRBJ2-1|TRBV5-1|TRBD2
TGCGCCAGCAGCCGAAGCCGGCGGGAGCCCCCCGGGCACCCTGACAATGAGCAGTTCTTC
CASSRSRREPPGHPDNEQFF
>NA|TRBJ2-3|TRBV12-3/TRBV12-4|NA
TGTGCCAGCAGTTCCAGGGCCGGAGGGCTGCAGCAAGGGGATACGCAGTATTTT
CASSSRAGGLQQGDTQYF
>many|TRBJ2-1|TRBV12-3/TRBV12-4|TRBD2
TGTGCCAGCAGTTTACTGACTAGCGGGAGGGGCTACAATGAGCAGTTCTTC
CASSLLTSGRGYNEQFF
>few|TRBJ2-3|TRBV3-1|NA
TGTGCCAGCAGCCAAGGTACGACACCTACCACAGATACGCAGTATTTT
CASSQGTTPTTDTQYF
>many|TRBJ1-5|TRBV7-8|NA
TGTGCCAGCAGCTTAGATCTGGGTCAGCCCCAGCATTTT
CASSLDLGQPQHF
>NA|TRBJ2-5|TRBV7-8|NA
TGTGCCAGCAGCCCTCCGGGACGGCTAACAATTGCCCTGGCTCAAGAGACCCAGTACTTC
CASSPPGRLTIALAQETQYF
>many|TRBJ2-7|TRBV20-1|NA
TGCAGTGCTAGAGATTGGCGCAGGGGCTTCTCCTACGAGCAGTACTTC
CSARDWRRGFSYEQYF
>few|TRBJ1-2|TRBV7-9|NA
TGTGCCAGCAGCTTAAGGGTGGATGGCTACACCTTC
CASSLRVDGYTF
>many|TRBJ1-3|TRBV20-1|NA
TGCAGTGCTAGAGAATTGCGATCATCTGGAAACACCATATATTTT
CSARELRSSGNTIYF
>many|TRBJ2-1|TRBV11-1|NA
TGTGCCAGCAGCTTAGAGAACTCCTACAATGAGCAGTTCTTC
CASSLENSYNEQFF
>many|TRBJ2-1|TRBV21-1|NA
TGTGCCAGCGGAGGGCGACAGGGGGGTAGCGGCAGAAACAATGAGCAGTTCTTC
CASGGRQGGSGRNNEQFF
>NA|TRBJ1-5|TRBV7-9|TRBD1
TGTGCCAGCAGCTCCACAGGGGAGATGGATCAGCCCCAGCATTTT
CASSSTGEMDQPQHF
>many|TRBJ2-1|TRBV12-3/TRBV12-4|TRBD2
TGTGCCAGCAGTTTCTATAGCGGGCTTTACAATGAGCAGTTCTTC
CASSFYSGLYNEQFF
>many|TRBJ2-7|TRBV5-1|TRBD1
TGCGCCAGCTCCCGGACAGGGGGAGTCTACGAGCAGTACTTC
CASSRTGGVYEQYF
>many|TRBJ2-7|TRBV7-2|TRBD2
TGTGCCAGCAGCCGGACCTACCTTAGCGGGTCCAAGCAGTACTTC
CASSRTYLSGSKQYF
>NA|TRBJ1-5|TRBV2|NA
TGTGCCAGCAGAGGGACCCAAGCTCATTTT
CASRGTQAHF
>NA|TRBJ1-1|TRBV6-6|NA
TGTGCCAGCATCTACCCGACGGAAGGTGAAGCTTTCTTT
CASIYPTEGEAFF
>many|TRBJ2-1|TRBV29-1|TRBD2
TGCAGCGCGCCGACTAGCGGGCATATCGTATTCGATGAGCAGTTCTTC
CSAPTSGHIVFDEQFF
>few|TRBJ1-1|TRBV18|NA
TGTGCCAGCTCACCACAGGGCGCTGAAGCTTTCTTT
CASSPQGAEAFF
>many|TRBJ2-3|TRBV20-1|NA
TGCAGTGCTAGAGATGACCAGGGCGGGATCGCAGATACGCAGTATTTT
CSARDDQGGIADTQYF
>NA|TRBJ2-1|TRBV20-1|NA
TGCAGTGCTACGGGGCCCCCCCACAAGGAGCAGTTCTTC
CSATGPPHKEQFF
>few|TRBJ2-3|TRBV5-1|TRBD2
TGCGCCAGCAGCTTGCACGGACTAGCGGGAGGGCCAGATACGCAGTATTTT
CASSLHGLAGGPDTQYF
>NA|TRBJ2-7|TRBV6-1|NA
TGTGCCAGCAGTGAAGGTGTCACGTGGTACGAGCAGTACTTC
CASSEGVTWYEQYF
>many|TRBJ2-5|TRBV29-1|TRBD2
TGCAGCGTTGATTTCGGGGGGAAGTCCCAGTACTTC
CSVDFGGKSQYF
>few|TRBJ2-3|TRBV20-1|NA
TGCAGTGCTAGTTCTCCCCGCGTGGGTACAGATACGCAGTATTTT
CSASSPRVGTDTQYF
>few|TRBJ1-4|TRBV6-1|NA
TGTGCCAGCAGGACAATGAAGACGGGGGAAAAACTGTTTTTT
CASRTMKTGEKLFF